The present TCR beta chain was sequenced within a study of T cell responses to AZD1222 COVID-19 vaccine. TCRdb's copy holds only in-frame clones and misses some; the assay was immunoSEQ multiplex PCR. The sample shows over 100,000 clones, roughly 90% of them seen only once. The CDR3 covers 14 residues. V lost 5 bases, J lost 10 bases, and 17 bases lay in between. Germline lookup yields CDR1 SEHNR and CDR2 FQNEAQ (reference sequence). This sequence originates from an adult in good health. The rearrangement links TRBV7-9 to TRBJ2-2, with a weak D call TRBD1 (5 bases). Material: peripheral blood, obtained on day 0 of AZD1222 vaccination. As DNA, the CDR3 is TGTGCCAGCAGCCCCCAGGACGGCAGGGCGGAGCTGTTTTTT. Translating gives CASSPQDGRAELFF.